This TCR beta chain derives from a study of T cell changes during pregnancy in multiple sclerosis. From germline, CDR1 is LNHDA and CDR2 SQIVND (reference sequence). There are 16 residues in the CDR3. V lost 0 bases to trimming and J lost 2 bases; unmatched junction nucleotides: 4. Only in-frame clones appear in the TCRdb table, and some are missing; sequencing was by immunoSEQ multiplex PCR. The data contain around 72,000 clones, around 90% of them singletons. The clonotype comes from a female donor with multiple sclerosis, enrolled in a pregnancy study. The specimen was CD4+ T cells from peripheral blood mononuclear cells, collected before pregnancy. This chain joins TRBV19 and TRBJ2-5; 9 nucleotides line up with TRBD2. The CDR3 sequence: CASSIEGTSSQETQYF. The DNA for the CDR3 is TGTGCCAGTAGTATAGAAGGGACTAGCAGTCAAGAGACCCAGTACTTC.